This T cell receptor beta chain was sequenced during a study of cytomegalovirus exposure and HLA in healthy donors. Study context: Early release data held 85 million or so unique TCRs from HLA-typed donors.

The donors comprised healthy bone marrow donors. In the PCR, 60 Vbeta and 13 Jbeta primers were used. As originally analysed: Roughly 11 million shared chains were among 80 million or so unique TCR beta chains counted in a later analysis. Clones were sequenced by immunoSEQ multiplex PCR, and TCRdb holds only the in-frame ones, with some missing. V and J calls and clone size are as listed in that table; D and trimming were resolved from the DNA. The sample carries over 110,000 clones, 80% recorded once. This clone was counted between two and nine times. What it binds is not known. General observations from the study: V- and J-gene trimming of TCR beta was linked (in a later analysis) to a missense DCLRE1C variant.

Sample: PBMCs. This clonotype was obtained from a middle-aged man in good health and CMV-seronegative.

The CDR3 here is CASSSPVGGFSYNEQFF. In DNA, the CDR3 is TGTGCCAGCAGTTCGCCAGTCGGAGGTTTCTCCTACAATGAGCAGTTCTTC. The chain recombines TRBV28 with TRBJ2-1; D perhaps matches TRBD2 (5 bases). CDR3 length: 17 amino acids. V was cut by 4 bases and J by 0 bases, with 16 bases left in between. The germline V gene encodes CDR1 MDHEN and CDR2 SYDVKM.